Listed below are T cell receptor beta chains from one sample, sequenced in a study of glioma-infiltrating T cells after dendritic cell vaccination. The table came from immunoSEQ multiplex PCR; TCRdb's copy has only in-frame clones and leaves some out. The sample has tens of thousands of clones, approximately 86% seen once. The material was blood, obtained after dendritic cell vaccination. Source of these receptors: a human donor with glioblastoma. The CDR3 runs from the conserved cysteine through the conserved F or W. Fields, in order: J gene, D gene, clone size, V gene, CDR3 DNA, CDR3 protein. D genes are given only for firm matches. Rows give clone size only sometimes, using once, few, many, or a class for an expanded clone.

J: TRBJ2-1; D: .; size: .; V: TRBV14; DNA: TGTGCCAGCAGCCGCGCGGTCCTCTCCCCCATCTACAATGAGCAGTTCTTC; CDR3: CASSRAVLSPIYNEQFF
J: TRBJ1-5; D: TRBD1; size: .; V: TRBV2; DNA: TGTGCCAGCAATAGGAGGACAGGGGTCGGTCAGCCCCAGCATTTT; CDR3: CASNRRTGVGQPQHF
J: TRBJ2-6; D: TRBD2; size: .; V: TRBV7-6; DNA: TGTGCCAGCAGCTTAGGGGGGGGCTCTGGGGCCAACGTCCTGACTTTC; CDR3: CASSLGGGSGANVLTF
J: TRBJ2-1; D: .; size: .; V: TRBV7-9; DNA: TGTGCCAGCAGCTTTCTTGGTCCAGGGGCTAAGGGTGAGCAGTTCTTC; CDR3: CASSFLGPGAKGEQFF
J: TRBJ2-1; D: TRBD2; size: .; V: TRBV7-9; DNA: TGTGCCAGCAGCTTCTCAACCGGGACTACTACAGACAATGAGCAGTTCTTC; CDR3: CASSFSTGTTTDNEQFF
J: TRBJ1-1; D: .; size: once; V: TRBV7-6; DNA: TGTGCCAGCAGCTTAGAGCCAGGCTCCTCTCCAACGGAAGCTTTCTTT; CDR3: CASSLEPGSSPTEAFF
J: TRBJ1-1; D: TRBD1; size: .; V: TRBV5-4; DNA: TGTGCCAGCAGCCCGACAGGGGTTGCAGACGAAGCTTTCTTT; CDR3: CASSPTGVADEAFF
J: TRBJ1-5; D: .; size: .; V: TRBV7-2; DNA: TGTGCCAGCAGCTTGGCAGGGGACAATCAGCCCCAGCATTTT; CDR3: CASSLAGDNQPQHF
J: TRBJ2-3; D: .; size: .; V: TRBV21-1; DNA: TGTGCCAGCAGAAGAGGCGAGCGGGTTGGCACAGATACGCAGTATTTT; CDR3: CASRRGERVGTDTQYF
J: TRBJ1-4; D: TRBD1; size: .; V: TRBV30; DNA: TGTGCCTGGGCTACCGACAGGGCCGAGAAACTGTTTTTT; CDR3: CAWATDRAEKLFF
J: TRBJ1-2; D: .; size: .; V: TRBV25-1; DNA: TGTGCCAGCAGTGATCCCCGGGGTTCTTACTATGGCTACACCTTC; CDR3: CASSDPRGSYYGYTF
J: TRBJ2-7; D: .; size: .; V: TRBV19; DNA: TGTGCCAGTAGTACAACAGGAGACTCAGCGTCCTCCTACGAGCAGTACTTC; CDR3: CASSTTGDSASSYEQYF
J: TRBJ2-1; D: TRBD2; size: few; V: TRBV14; DNA: TGTGCCAGCAGCCCCCTAGCGGGAGTCAACCATGAGCAGTTCTTC; CDR3: CASSPLAGVNHEQFF
J: TRBJ2-5; D: TRBD1; size: .; V: TRBV19; DNA: TGTGCCAGTAGTATAGATGGGGCCCCGGGACAGGTGGTGGAGACCCAGTACTTC; CDR3: CASSIDGAPGQVVETQYF
J: TRBJ2-4; D: TRBD2; size: once; V: TRBV15; DNA: TGTGCCACCAGCAGAGATGTCGGTAGCGGGAACATTCAGTACTTC; CDR3: CATSRDVGSGNIQYF
J: TRBJ1-1; D: .; size: once; V: TRBV5-4; DNA: TGTGCCAGCAGCGCGTTACAGGAGATGAACACTGAAGCTTTCTTT; CDR3: CASSALQEMNTEAFF
J: TRBJ1-2; D: TRBD1; size: .; V: TRBV6-1; DNA: TGTGCCAGCAGTGAAGTCGTAGGACAGGGGGGTGGCTACACCTTC; CDR3: CASSEVVGQGGGYTF
J: TRBJ2-1; D: TRBD1; size: .; V: TRBV7-7; DNA: TGTGCCAGCAGCAAAGGACAGGGGGCCAATGAGCAGTTCTTC; CDR3: CASSKGQGANEQFF
J: TRBJ1-5; D: .; size: .; V: TRBV5-1; DNA: TGCGCCAGCAGCCTGGGGAGGGAAGGGCAGCCCCAGCATTTT; CDR3: CASSLGREGQPQHF
J: TRBJ2-3; D: .; size: .; V: TRBV6-6; DNA: TGTGCCAGCAGTAGCAACACAGATACGCAGTATTTT; CDR3: CASSSNTDTQYF
J: TRBJ2-7; D: .; size: .; V: TRBV30; DNA: TGTGCCTGGAGTGCTTATAAGCTTATCAAACCCTCCTACGAGCAGTACTTC; CDR3: CAWSAYKLIKPSYEQYF
J: TRBJ2-7; D: TRBD2; size: .; V: TRBV5-1; DNA: TGCGCCAGCAGCTTGTCGCGGACTAGCCTTTCCTACGAGCAGTACTTC; CDR3: CASSLSRTSLSYEQYF
J: TRBJ1-1; D: .; size: .; V: TRBV7-3; DNA: TGTGCCAGCAGCTTCGGGGGGAACACTGAAGCTTTCTTT; CDR3: CASSFGGNTEAFF
J: TRBJ1-1; D: TRBD1; size: .; V: TRBV11-3; DNA: TGTGCCAGCAGCTTAGAGGGGACAGGGAATGAAGCTTTCTTT; CDR3: CASSLEGTGNEAFF
J: TRBJ1-1; D: .; size: .; V: TRBV30; DNA: TGTGCCTGGTCCACCTCAGTATACACTGAAGCTTTCTTT; CDR3: CAWSTSVYTEAFF
J: TRBJ2-5; D: TRBD1; size: few; V: TRBV10-3; DNA: TGTGCCATCAGTGCATCAGGGGGTCAAGAGACCCAGTACTTC; CDR3: CAISASGGQETQYF
J: TRBJ2-1; D: .; size: .; V: TRBV10-1; DNA: TGCGCCAGCATTTCGGACAATGATGAGCAGTTCTTC; CDR3: CASISDNDEQFF
J: TRBJ2-7; D: TRBD1; size: .; V: TRBV18; DNA: TGTGCCAGCTCACCACAGGGACAGGGAACGACTTACGAGCAGTACTTC; CDR3: CASSPQGQGTTYEQYF
J: TRBJ1-3; D: TRBD1; size: .; V: TRBV30; DNA: TGTGCCTGGAGTGGACAGGGCTCTGGAAACACCATATATTTT; CDR3: CAWSGQGSGNTIYF
J: TRBJ1-5; D: .; size: once; V: TRBV6-5; DNA: TGTGCCAGCAGAGCCGACAGTAGCAATCAGCCCCAGCATTTT; CDR3: CASRADSSNQPQHF
J: TRBJ1-2; D: .; size: .; V: TRBV9; DNA: TGTGCCAGCAGCGTCGGCCTAGGGACATCAAACTATGGCTACACCTTC; CDR3: CASSVGLGTSNYGYTF
J: TRBJ2-3; D: .; size: .; V: TRBV5-1; DNA: TGCGCCAGCACTTATGACTCGAGCACAGATACGCAGTATTTT; CDR3: CASTYDSSTDTQYF
J: TRBJ1-2; D: TRBD1; size: .; V: TRBV30; DNA: TGTGCCTGGGTCCGGGACAGAGCTATTAACTATGGCTACACCTTC; CDR3: CAWVRDRAINYGYTF
J: TRBJ2-7; D: .; size: .; V: TRBV30; DNA: TGTGCCTGGAGTGTAGGGGGTGACGGCGCCCAGTACTTC; CDR3: CAWSVGGDGAQYF
J: TRBJ2-5; D: TRBD2; size: .; V: TRBV7-7; DNA: TGTGCCAGCAGTCACGGGGGGGCCTCGGAGACCCAGTACTTC; CDR3: CASSHGGASETQYF
J: TRBJ1-3; D: TRBD1; size: .; V: TRBV5-4; DNA: TGTGCCAGCTTTCCTGGGACAGGGGACGGAAACACCATATATTTT; CDR3: CASFPGTGDGNTIYF
J: TRBJ1-2; D: TRBD1; size: .; V: TRBV4-1; DNA: TGCGCCAGCAGCCACGGGACAGGGGCTCCCTATGGCTACACCTTC; CDR3: CASSHGTGAPYGYTF
J: TRBJ1-1; D: .; size: .; V: TRBV6-5; DNA: TGTGCCAGCAGTTACGCAGGGAAAGCCACTGAAGCTTTCTTT; CDR3: CASSYAGKATEAFF
J: TRBJ2-5; D: TRBD1; size: once; V: TRBV9; DNA: TGTGCCAGCAGCAGCCGGACAGGGGAAGAGACCCAGTACTTC; CDR3: CASSSRTGEETQYF
J: TRBJ2-7; D: .; size: .; V: TRBV7-9; DNA: TGTGCCAGCAGCTTAGCGTTGGAGCGGAACTCCTACGAGCAGTACTTC; CDR3: CASSLALERNSYEQYF
J: TRBJ1-5; D: TRBD1; size: .; V: TRBV10-3; DNA: TGTGCCATCAGCGATTCAGGGGGCAGCAATCAGCCCCAGCATTTT; CDR3: CAISDSGGSNQPQHF
J: TRBJ2-7; D: .; size: .; V: TRBV11-3; DNA: TGTGCCAGCAGCTCCAATGTCTACCCCTACGAGCAGTACTTC; CDR3: CASSSNVYPYEQYF
J: TRBJ2-3; D: TRBD2; size: .; V: TRBV4-3; DNA: TGCGCCAGCAGCCAAGCGGGGGGGCCGGCAGATACGCAGTATTTT; CDR3: CASSQAGGPADTQYF
J: TRBJ2-7; D: TRBD1; size: once; V: TRBV5-1; DNA: TGCGCCAGCAGCCCTGGACAGGGATCCTACGAGCAGTACTTC; CDR3: CASSPGQGSYEQYF
J: TRBJ1-5; D: .; size: .; V: TRBV7-2; DNA: TGTGCCAGCAGCCCGGAGACAGGATTGGGTCAGCCCCAGCATTTT; CDR3: CASSPETGLGQPQHF
J: TRBJ2-3; D: TRBD2; size: .; V: TRBV10-3; DNA: TGTGCCATCAGTACCGGGACTAGCGGAAGCACAGATACGCAGTATTTT; CDR3: CAISTGTSGSTDTQYF